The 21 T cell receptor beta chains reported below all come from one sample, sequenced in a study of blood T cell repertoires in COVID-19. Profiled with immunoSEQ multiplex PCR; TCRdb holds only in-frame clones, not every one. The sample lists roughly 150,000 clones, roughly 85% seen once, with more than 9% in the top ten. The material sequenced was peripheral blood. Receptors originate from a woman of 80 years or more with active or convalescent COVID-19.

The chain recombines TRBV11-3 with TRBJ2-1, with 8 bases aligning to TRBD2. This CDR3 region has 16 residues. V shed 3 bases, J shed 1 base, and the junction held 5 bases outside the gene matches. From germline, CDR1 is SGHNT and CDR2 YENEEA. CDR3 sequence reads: CASSLISSGSYNEQFF. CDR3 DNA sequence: TGTGCCAGCAGCTTGATATCTAGCGGGTCCTACAATGAGCAGTTCTTC.

This CDR3 reads CASRPTSTDTQYF. CDR3 DNA: TGTGCCAGCAGGCCGACTAGCACAGATACGCAGTATTTT. This rearrangement joins TRBV7-8 to TRBJ2-3; D ambiguous. V lost 6 bases and J lost 0, with 7 bases in between. The length of the CDR3 is 13 residues. Germline loops: CDR1 SGHVS, CDR2 FQNEAQ.

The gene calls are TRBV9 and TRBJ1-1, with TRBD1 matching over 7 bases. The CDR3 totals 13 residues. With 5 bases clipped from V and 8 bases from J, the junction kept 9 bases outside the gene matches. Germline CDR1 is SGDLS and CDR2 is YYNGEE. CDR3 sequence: CASSERQGTEAFF. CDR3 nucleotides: TGTGCCAGCAGTGAGAGACAGGGAACCGAAGCTTTCTTT.

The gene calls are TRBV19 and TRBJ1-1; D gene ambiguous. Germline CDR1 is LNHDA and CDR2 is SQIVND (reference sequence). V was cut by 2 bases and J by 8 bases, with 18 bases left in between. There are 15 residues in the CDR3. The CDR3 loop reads CASSIRWPEETEAFF. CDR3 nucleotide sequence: TGTGCCAGTAGTATAAGGTGGCCCGAAGAGACAGAAGCTTTCTTT.

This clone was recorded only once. The CDR3 DNA sequence: TGTGCCAGCAGTTACTCGACTTACGGGTGGGAGGCGTACCAAGAGACCCAGTACTTC. It specifies CASSYSTYGWEAYQETQYF. The gene calls are TRBV6-2 or TRBV6-3 and TRBJ2-5; maybe TRBD2 (6 bases). CDR3 length: 19 residues. Per the germline V gene, CDR1 is MNHEY and CDR2 is SVGEGT. Trimming removed 0 bases at V and 0 bases at J, with 20 bases between.

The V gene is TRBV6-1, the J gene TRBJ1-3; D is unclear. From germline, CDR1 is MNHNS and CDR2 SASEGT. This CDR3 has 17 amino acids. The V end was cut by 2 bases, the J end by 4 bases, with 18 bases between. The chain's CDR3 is CASSEQVSPLVGNTIYF. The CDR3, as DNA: TGTGCCAGCAGTGAACAGGTATCGCCGTTGGTCGGAAACACCATATATTTT.

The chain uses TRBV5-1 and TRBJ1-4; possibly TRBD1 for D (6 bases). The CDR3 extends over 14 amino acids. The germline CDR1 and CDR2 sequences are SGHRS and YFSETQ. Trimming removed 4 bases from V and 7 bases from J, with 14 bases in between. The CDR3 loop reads CASSLGGAGEKLFF. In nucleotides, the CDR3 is TGCGCCAGCAGCCTAGGGGGGGCTGGTGAAAAACTGTTTTTT.

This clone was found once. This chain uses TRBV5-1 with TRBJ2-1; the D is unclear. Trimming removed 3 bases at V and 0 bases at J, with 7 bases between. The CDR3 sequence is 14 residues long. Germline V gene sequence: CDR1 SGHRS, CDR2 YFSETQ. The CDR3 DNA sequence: TGCGCCAGCAGCTCCAGAAGCTCCTACAATGAGCAGTTCTTC. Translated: CASSSRSSYNEQFF.

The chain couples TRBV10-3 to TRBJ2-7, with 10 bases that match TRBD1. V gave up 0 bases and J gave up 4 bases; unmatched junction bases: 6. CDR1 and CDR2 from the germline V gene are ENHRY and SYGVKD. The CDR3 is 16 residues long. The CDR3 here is CAISESGTGEGYEQYF. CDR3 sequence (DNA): TGTGCCATCAGTGAGTCAGGGACAGGGGAGGGGTACGAGCAGTACTTC.

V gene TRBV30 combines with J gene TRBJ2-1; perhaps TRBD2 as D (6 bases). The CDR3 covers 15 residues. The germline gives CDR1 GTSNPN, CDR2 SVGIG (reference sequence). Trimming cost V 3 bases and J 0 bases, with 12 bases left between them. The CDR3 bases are TGTGCCTGGAGCCTGGACTATTACTCCTACAATGAGCAGTTCTTC. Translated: CAWSLDYYSYNEQFF.

The DNA of the CDR3 is TGTGCCAGCCGATGGAGGGGTTCTGGAAACACCATATATTTT. Protein sequence: CASRWRGSGNTIYF. J is TRBJ1-3 and V is TRBV13; perhaps TRBD1 as D (5 bases). The CDR3 contains 14 residues. Trimming removed 8 bases from V and 1 base from J, with 12 bases in between. Germline V gives CDR1 PRHDT, CDR2 FYEKMQ (reference sequence).

CDR3 sequence: CASSSEGTGIYEQYF. The CDR3 DNA reads as TGTGCCAGCAGCTCGGAGGGGACAGGGATATACGAGCAGTACTTC. This chain uses TRBV5-5 with TRBJ2-7; 9 bases are a match to TRBD1. The CDR3 is made up of 15 amino acids. The germline V gene encodes CDR1 SGHKS and CDR2 YYEKEE (reference sequence). V shed 3 bases, J shed 4 bases, and the junction held 8 bases outside the gene matches.

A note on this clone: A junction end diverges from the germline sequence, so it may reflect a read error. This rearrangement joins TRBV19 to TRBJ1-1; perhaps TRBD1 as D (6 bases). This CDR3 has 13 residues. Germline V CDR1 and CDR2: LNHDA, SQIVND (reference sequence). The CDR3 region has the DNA TGTGCCAATAGTAGGGGGGTAGGCACTGAAGCTTTCTTT. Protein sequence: CANSRGVGTEAFF.

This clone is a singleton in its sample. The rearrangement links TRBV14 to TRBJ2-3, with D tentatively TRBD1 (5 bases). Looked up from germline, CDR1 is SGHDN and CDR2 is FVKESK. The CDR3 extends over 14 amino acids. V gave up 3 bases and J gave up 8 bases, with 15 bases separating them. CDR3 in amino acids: CASSHDGAGFTQYF. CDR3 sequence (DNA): TGTGCCAGCAGCCACGATGGGGCAGGGTTTACGCAGTATTTT.

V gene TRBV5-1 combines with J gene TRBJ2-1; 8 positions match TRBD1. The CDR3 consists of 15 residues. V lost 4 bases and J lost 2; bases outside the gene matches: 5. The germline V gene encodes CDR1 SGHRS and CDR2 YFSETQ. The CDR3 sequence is CASSSTGGAYNEQFF. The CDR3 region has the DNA TGCGCCAGCAGCAGCACAGGGGGTGCCTACAATGAGCAGTTCTTC.

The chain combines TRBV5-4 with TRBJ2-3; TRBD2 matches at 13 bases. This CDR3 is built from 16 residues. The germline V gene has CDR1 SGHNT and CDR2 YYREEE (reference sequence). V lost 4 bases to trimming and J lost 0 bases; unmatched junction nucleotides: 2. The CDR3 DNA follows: TGTGCCAGCAGCCCGGGACTAGCGGGGAGCACAGATACGCAGTATTTT. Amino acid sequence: CASSPGLAGSTDTQYF.

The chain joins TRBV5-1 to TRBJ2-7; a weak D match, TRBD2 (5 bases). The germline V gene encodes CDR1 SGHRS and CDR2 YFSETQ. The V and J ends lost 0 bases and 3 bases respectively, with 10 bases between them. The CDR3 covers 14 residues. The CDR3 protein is CASSLAGTHYEQYF. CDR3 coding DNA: TGCGCCAGCAGCTTGGCGGGAACCCACTACGAGCAGTACTTC.

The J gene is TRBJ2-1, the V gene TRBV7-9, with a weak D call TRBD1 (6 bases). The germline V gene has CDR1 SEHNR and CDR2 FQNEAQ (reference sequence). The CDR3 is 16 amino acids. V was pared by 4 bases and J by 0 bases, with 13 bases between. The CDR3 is CASSSPTGSSYNEQFF. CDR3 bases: TGTGCCAGCAGCTCCCCCACAGGGAGCTCCTACAATGAGCAGTTCTTC.

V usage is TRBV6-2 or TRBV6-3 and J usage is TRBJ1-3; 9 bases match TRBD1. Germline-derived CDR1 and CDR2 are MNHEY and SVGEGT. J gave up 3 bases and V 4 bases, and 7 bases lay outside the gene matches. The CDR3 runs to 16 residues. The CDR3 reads CASSSGTGTGGNTIYF. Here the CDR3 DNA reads TGTGCCAGCAGTTCCGGGACAGGGACCGGTGGAAACACCATATATTTT.

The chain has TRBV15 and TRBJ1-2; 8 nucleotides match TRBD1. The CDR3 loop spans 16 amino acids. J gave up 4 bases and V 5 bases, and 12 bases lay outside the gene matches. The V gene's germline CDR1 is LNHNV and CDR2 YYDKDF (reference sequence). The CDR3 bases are TGTGCCACCAGCTCGGACAGGGTGATTTCCCCCTATGGCTACACCTTC. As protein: CATSSDRVISPYGYTF.

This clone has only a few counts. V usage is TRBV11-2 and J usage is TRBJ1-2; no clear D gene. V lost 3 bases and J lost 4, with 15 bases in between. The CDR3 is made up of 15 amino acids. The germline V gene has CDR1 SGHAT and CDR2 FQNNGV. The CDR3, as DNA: TGTGCCAGCAGCTTCCAGGTTTCAAGTGGCTATGGCTACACCTTC. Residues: CASSFQVSSGYGYTF.